This TCR beta chain was identified in a study of human T cells and chemical hapten exposure. As for the study in general: Patches that contained 0.01% DPC were applied to the upper back and read at 6 days. TCR yield per sample varied, mainly due to pooled library volumes.

Unique molecular identifiers were affixed to discrete cDNA molecules within the library. MiXCR, applied by TCRdb to the RACE reads, yields one record per CDR3 protein. The sample records 180,000 or so distinct CDR3 sequences, around 15% being singletons. This clonotype was recorded at least ten times. Its antigen is not known. Regarding time point: patch test 1, 2 weeks after DPC sensitization. Regarding treatment: therapeutic diphenylcyclopropenone sensitization with weekly scalp DPC. Trimming took 4 bases from V and 4 from J, leaving 19 bases between them. This CDR3 has 16 residues. The V gene's germline CDR1 is MNHNY and CDR2 SVGAGI (reference sequence). Points from the study as a whole: More PT1 expanded TCRs went with higher patch test scores.

The TCR was taken from a woman aged 25 to 39 with alopecia areata. Some clones in this sample may be carry-over from other donors' samples. The sample in question was whole blood, obtained in connection with sensitization to the hapten diphenylcyclopropenone (DPC). This rearrangement joins TRBV6-6 to TRBJ1-2; possible D gene TRBD1, 5 bases. CDR3 region: CASSWSRASTVYGYTF. The CDR3 coding sequence is TGTGCCAGCAGTTGGTCCAGGGCTAGTACCGTCTATGGCTACACCTTC.